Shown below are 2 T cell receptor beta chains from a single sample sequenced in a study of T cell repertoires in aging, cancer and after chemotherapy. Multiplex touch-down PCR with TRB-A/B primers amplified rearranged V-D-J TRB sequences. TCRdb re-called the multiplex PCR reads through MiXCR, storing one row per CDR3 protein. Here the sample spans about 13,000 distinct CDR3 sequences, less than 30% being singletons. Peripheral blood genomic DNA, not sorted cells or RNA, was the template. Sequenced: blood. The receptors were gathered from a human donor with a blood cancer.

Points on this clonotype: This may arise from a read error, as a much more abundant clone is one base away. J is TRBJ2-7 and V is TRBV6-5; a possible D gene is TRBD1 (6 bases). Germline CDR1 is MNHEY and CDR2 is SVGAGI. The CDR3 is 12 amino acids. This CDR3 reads CASRGASYEQDV. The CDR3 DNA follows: TGTGCCAGCAGGGGGGCAAGTTACGAGCAGGACGTC.

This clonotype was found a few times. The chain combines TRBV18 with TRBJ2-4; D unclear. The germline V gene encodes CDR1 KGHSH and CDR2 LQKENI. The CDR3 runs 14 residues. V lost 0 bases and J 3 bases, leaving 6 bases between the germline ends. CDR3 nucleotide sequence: TGTGCCAGCTCACCACCCTCTCTCAAAAACATTCAGTACTTC. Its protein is CASSPPSLKNIQYF.